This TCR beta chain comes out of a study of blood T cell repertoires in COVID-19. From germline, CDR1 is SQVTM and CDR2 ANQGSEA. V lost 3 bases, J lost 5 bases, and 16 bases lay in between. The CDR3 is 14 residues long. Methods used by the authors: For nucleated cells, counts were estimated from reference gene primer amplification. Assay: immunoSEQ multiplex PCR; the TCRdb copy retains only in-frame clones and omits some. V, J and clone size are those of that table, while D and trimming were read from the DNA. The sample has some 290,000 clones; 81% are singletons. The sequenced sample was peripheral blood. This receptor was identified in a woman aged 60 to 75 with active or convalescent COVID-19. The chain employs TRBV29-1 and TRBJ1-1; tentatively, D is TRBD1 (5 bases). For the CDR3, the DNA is TGCAGCGTTGATTCGGCGGGGGGATGGACTGAAGCTTTCTTT. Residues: CSVDSAGGWTEAFF.